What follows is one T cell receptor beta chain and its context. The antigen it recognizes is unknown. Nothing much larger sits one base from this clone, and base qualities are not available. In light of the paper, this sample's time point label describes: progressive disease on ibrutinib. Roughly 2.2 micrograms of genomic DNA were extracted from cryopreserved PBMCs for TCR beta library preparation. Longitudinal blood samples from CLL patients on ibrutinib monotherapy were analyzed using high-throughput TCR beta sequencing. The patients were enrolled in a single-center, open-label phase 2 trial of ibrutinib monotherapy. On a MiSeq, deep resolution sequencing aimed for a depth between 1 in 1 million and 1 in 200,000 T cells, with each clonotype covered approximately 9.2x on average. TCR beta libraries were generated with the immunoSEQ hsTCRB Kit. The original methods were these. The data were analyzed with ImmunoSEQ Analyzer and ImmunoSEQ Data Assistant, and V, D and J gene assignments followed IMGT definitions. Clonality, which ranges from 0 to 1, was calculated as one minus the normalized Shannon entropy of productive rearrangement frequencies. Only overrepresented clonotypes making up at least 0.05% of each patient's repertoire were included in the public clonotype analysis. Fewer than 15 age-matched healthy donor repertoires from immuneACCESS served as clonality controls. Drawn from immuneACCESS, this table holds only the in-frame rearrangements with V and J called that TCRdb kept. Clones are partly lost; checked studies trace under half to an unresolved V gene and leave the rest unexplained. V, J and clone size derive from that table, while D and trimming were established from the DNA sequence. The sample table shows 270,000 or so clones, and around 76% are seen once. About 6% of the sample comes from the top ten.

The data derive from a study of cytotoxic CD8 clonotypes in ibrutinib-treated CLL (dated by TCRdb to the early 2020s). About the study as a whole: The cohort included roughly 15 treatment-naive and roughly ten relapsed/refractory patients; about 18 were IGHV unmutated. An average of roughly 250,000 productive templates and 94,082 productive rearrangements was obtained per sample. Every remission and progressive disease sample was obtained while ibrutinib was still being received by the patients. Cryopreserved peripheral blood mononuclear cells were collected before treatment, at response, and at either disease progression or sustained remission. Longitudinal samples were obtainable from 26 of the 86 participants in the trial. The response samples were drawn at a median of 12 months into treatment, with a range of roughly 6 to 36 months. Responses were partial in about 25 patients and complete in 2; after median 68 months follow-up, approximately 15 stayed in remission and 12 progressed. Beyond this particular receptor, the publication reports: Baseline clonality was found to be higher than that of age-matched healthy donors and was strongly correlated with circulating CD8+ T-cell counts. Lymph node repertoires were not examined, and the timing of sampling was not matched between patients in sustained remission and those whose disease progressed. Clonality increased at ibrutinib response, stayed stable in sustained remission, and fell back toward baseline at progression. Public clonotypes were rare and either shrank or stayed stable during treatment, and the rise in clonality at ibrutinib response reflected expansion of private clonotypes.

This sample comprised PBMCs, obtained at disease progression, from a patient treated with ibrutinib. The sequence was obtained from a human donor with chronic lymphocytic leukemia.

The CDR3 protein is CASSYKGQANVITGELFF. The DNA is as follows: TGCGCCAGCAGCTACAAGGGACAGGCCAATGTCATTACCGGGGAGCTGTTTTTT. In this chain, TRBV5-1 is recombined with TRBJ2-2, with 8 junctional bases fitting TRBD1. V loses 3 bases at its end and J loses 5 bases; junction bases beyond the gene matches: 15. CDR3 length: 18 amino acids, cysteine to phenylalanine. Only the CDR3 DNA stays, 54 bases, in frame from base 1. From the germline V gene, CDR1 is SGHRS and CDR2 is YFSETQ.